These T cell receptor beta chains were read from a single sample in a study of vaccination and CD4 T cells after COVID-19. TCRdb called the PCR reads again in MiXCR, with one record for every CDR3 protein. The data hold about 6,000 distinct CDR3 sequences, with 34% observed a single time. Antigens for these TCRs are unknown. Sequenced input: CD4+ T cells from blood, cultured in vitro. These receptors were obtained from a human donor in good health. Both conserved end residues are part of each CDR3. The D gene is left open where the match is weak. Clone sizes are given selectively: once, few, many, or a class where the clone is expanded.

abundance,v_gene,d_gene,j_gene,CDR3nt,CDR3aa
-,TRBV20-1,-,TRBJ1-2,TGCAGTGCCCCCACCCTAGGCTATGGCTACACCTTC,CSAPTLGYGYTF
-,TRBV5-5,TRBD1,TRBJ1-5,TGTGCCAGCAGCTTGGACGTAGGGGGCCCCGATCAGCCCCAGCATTTT,CASSLDVGGPDQPQHF
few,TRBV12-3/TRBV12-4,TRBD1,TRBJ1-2,TGTGCCAGCAGTTTCGGACAGGGAGGAACCTATGGCTACACCTTC,CASSFGQGGTYGYTF
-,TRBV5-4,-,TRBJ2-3,TGTGCCAGCAGCTTGGGACCCTCCGGGACCCAACTACCAGATACGCAGTATTTT,CASSLGPSGTQLPDTQYF
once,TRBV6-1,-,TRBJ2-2,TGTGCCAGCAGGACAGGAACGAACACCGGGGAGCTGTTTTTT,CASRTGTNTGELFF
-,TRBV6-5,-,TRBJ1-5,TGTGCCAGCAGTTACGTTGCAGGATCGAATCAGCCCCAGCATTTT,CASSYVAGSNQPQHF
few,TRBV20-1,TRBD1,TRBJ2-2,TGCAGTGCTTCCGGGACAGGGTCTACCGGGGAGCTGTTTTTT,CSASGTGSTGELFF
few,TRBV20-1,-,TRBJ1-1,TGCAGTGCCCACCATTTGAACACTGAAGCTTTCTTT,CSAHHLNTEAFF
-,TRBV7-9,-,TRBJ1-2,TGTGCCAGCAGCTCCGACAGCTATGGCTACACCTTC,CASSSDSYGYTF
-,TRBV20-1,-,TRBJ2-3,TGCAGTGCAGATCCAGACAGCGCCATTCCCACAGATACGCAGTATTTT,CSADPDSAIPTDTQYF
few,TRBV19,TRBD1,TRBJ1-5,TGTGCCAGTAGTGACACTGGGCAACAGGGGTATCGCCAGCCCCAGCATTTT,CASSDTGQQGYRQPQHF
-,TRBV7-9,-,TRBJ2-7,TGTGCCAGCAGCTTCGGGTGGGAGCAGTACTTC,CASSFGWEQYF
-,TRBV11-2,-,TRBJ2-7,TGTGCCAGCAGCTTCGATAGCGAACACTCCTACGAGCAGTACTTC,CASSFDSEHSYEQYF
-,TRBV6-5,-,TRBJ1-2,TGTGCCAGCAGTTACGGCCCAGGGGTGCGGGGCTACACCTTC,CASSYGPGVRGYTF
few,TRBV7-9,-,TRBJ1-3,TGTGCCAGCAGCTTTACAGTGGACACCATATATTTT,CASSFTVDTIYF
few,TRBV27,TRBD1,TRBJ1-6,TGTGCCAGCAGTTCCAACAGGGGTTCGGATTCACCCCTCCACTTT,CASSSNRGSDSPLHF
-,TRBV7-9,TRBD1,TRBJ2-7,TGTGCCAGCAGCTTAGCATTAGGGGGCTTCGAGCAGTACTTC,CASSLALGGFEQYF
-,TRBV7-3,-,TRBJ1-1,TGTGCCAGCTCCCCCGCTGGGGCTCACACTGAAGCTCTCTTT,CASSPAGAHTEALF
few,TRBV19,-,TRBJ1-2,TGTGCCAGTAGTATAGGAGTCAGGATGGCTAACTATGGCTACACCTTC,CASSIGVRMANYGYTF